The sequence of this T cell receptor (beta chain) was determined in a study of patients and donors after allogeneic stem cell transplantation. The CDR3 runs 14 residues. The V segment lost 7 bases and the J segment 6 bases; nucleotides outside the gene matches: 7. TCRdb re-called the RT-PCR reads with MiXCR, one entry per CDR3 protein. The sample lists 800,000 to 1,000,000 distinct CDR3 sequences, roughly 18% occurring once. This clonotype was counted only a few times. The sequence came from a human donor who was either an allogeneic HSCT recipient or a stem cell or donor lymphocyte infusion donor (not recorded which). It is not recorded whose cells these are; they may come from a transplant donor. The chain is built from TRBV12-3 or TRBV12-4 and TRBJ2-1, with 9 bases that match TRBD1. Material for sequencing was blood, either unsorted or a sorted T cell fraction (not recorded which). CDR3 nucleotide sequence: TGTGCCAGCAATAACCGGGACAGGGTCAATGAGCAGTTCTTC. This sequence encodes CASNNRDRVNEQFF.